One and the same sample provided the 7 T cell receptor beta chains below, sequenced in a study of shared clonotypes between healthy human individuals. The assay was immunoSEQ multiplex PCR, and TCRdb's table has in-frame clones only and misses some. The sample includes over a million clones, approximately 76% of them seen just once. Sequences were obtained from memory CD4+ T cells sorted from blood. Subset here: CD45RA-negative fraction. The receptors were gathered from a man aged 18 to 29 in good health.

DNA for the CDR3: TGTGCCAGCAGTTACAGTCCCGGGAACAATGAGCAGTTCTTC. It translates to CASSYSPGNNEQFF. The rearrangement links TRBV6-5 to TRBJ2-1; weak D call: TRBD2 (5 bases). Germline lookup yields CDR1 MNHEY and CDR2 SVGAGI. V was pared by 2 bases and J by 5 bases, with 10 bases between. This CDR3 region has 14 residues.

J is TRBJ2-1 and V is TRBV5-1, with 11 bases lining up with TRBD2. Germline V gene sequence: CDR1 SGHRS, CDR2 YFSETQ. V shed 6 bases, J shed 8 bases, and the junction held 7 bases outside the gene matches. CDR3 length: 14 amino acids. The CDR3 bases are TGCGCCAGCACCTCTACTAGCGGGGGCTATGAGCAGTTCTTC. This gives the protein CASTSTSGGYEQFF.

The rearrangement links TRBV20-1 to TRBJ1-1; D unresolved. The CDR3 is 11 residues long. Deletions cut 8 bases from V and 6 bases from J, with 13 bases between. CDR1 and CDR2 from the germline V gene are DFQATT and SNEGSKA (reference sequence). CDR3 protein: CSRHEQAEAFF. The CDR3, as DNA: TGCAGTCGCCACGAGCAGGCTGAAGCTTTCTTT.

CDR3 in amino acids: CASSEGEDRWQTQYF. In DNA, the CDR3 is TGTGCCAGCAGTGAAGGAGAAGACAGGTGGCAGACCCAGTACTTC. The chain is built from TRBV6-1 and TRBJ2-5; D might be TRBD1 (6 bases). The germline gives CDR1 MNHNS, CDR2 SASEGT. The CDR3 runs to 15 residues. Deletions cut 1 base from V and 6 bases from J, with 15 bases between.

This clone was seen just once. The chain joins TRBV11-2 to TRBJ2-7; TRBD1 matches 7 bases. The CDR3 length is 15 residues. Trimming took 3 bases from V and 2 from J; bases not matched to a gene: 7. Germline CDR1 SGHAT, CDR2 FQNNGV. In DNA, the CDR3 is TGTGCCAGCAGCTTCACCGGGACAGTAACCTACGAGCAGTACTTC. This codes for CASSFTGTVTYEQYF.

Concerning this clone itself: The same CDR3 also results from other DNA sequences found in this sample. This chain joins TRBV7-3 and TRBJ2-3; unclear D gene. Trimming cost V 4 bases and J 6 bases, with 8 bases left between them. This CDR3 has 12 residues. From germline, CDR1 is SGHTA and CDR2 FQGTGA. Written as DNA, the CDR3 is TGTGCCAGCAGCTCACCCCCGGATACGCAGTATTTT. Protein sequence: CASSSPPDTQYF.

The chain employs TRBV6-6 and TRBJ1-1; 7 bases fit TRBD1. Germline V gives CDR1 MNHNY, CDR2 SVGAGI (reference sequence). The V and J ends lost 7 bases and 7 bases, in that order; junction bases with no gene match: 6. This CDR3 has 12 amino acids. The CDR3 spells CASITPGGEAFF. As DNA, the CDR3 is TGTGCCAGCATCACGCCAGGGGGTGAAGCTTTCTTT.